A single sample gave rise to the 7 T cell receptor beta chains below, sequenced in a study of blood T cell repertoires in COVID-19. Sequencing used immunoSEQ multiplex PCR; TCRdb keeps in-frame clones, though not all of them. The sample contains approximately 350,000 clones, around nine tenths of which appear only once. The sequenced sample was peripheral blood. These receptor sequences come from a woman in her sixties or seventies with COVID-19, enrolled during active disease.

V is TRBV2 and J is TRBJ2-5, with 10 bases lining up with TRBD2. The CDR3 is 14 residues long. Germline V gene sequence: CDR1 SNHLY, CDR2 FYNNEI. Unmatched junction bases numbered 8, after V lost 8 bases and J lost 5 bases. The CDR3 is CASVPSGGSETQYF. The CDR3 region has the DNA TGTGCCAGCGTGCCTAGCGGGGGTAGTGAGACCCAGTACTTC.

The chain combines TRBV2 with TRBJ2-1; TRBD2 matches at 8 bases. The ends lost 5 bases at V and 1 base at J; junction bases unmatched: 10. CDR1 and CDR2 (germline): SNHLY, FYNNEI. This CDR3 spans 17 amino acids. DNA of the CDR3: TGTGCCAGCAGTCAACTAGCGGTCTTAGGGTCCTACAATGAGCAGTTCTTC. Its translation is CASSQLAVLGSYNEQFF.

This clone was observed a handful of times. The J gene is TRBJ1-6, the V gene TRBV7-9; 8 nucleotides align to TRBD1. From germline, CDR1 is SEHNR and CDR2 FQNEAQ (reference sequence). The CDR3 totals 15 residues. The J segment lost 8 bases and the V segment lost 5 bases, leaving 8 bases of the junction unmatched. CDR3 sequence (DNA): TGTGCCAGCAGCATTGGACAGGGAGGGGATTCACCCCTCCACTTT. Translating it yields CASSIGQGGDSPLHF.

The chain joins TRBV5-4 to TRBJ2-1, with 7 bases that match TRBD2. Germline loops: CDR1 SGHNT, CDR2 YYREEE (reference sequence). This CDR3 region has 15 residues. Trimming took 3 bases from V and 1 from J; bases not matched to a gene: 4. CDR3 loop: CASSWTGGSYNEQFF. In DNA form, the CDR3 reads TGTGCCAGCAGCTGGACGGGGGGATCCTACAATGAGCAGTTCTTC.

The J gene is TRBJ1-6, the V gene TRBV27; a possible D gene is TRBD1 (6 bases). CDR3 length: 15 residues. Trimming took off 7 bases at V and 2 bases at J, with 12 bases between the two ends. The germline gives CDR1 MNHEY, CDR2 SMNVEV (reference sequence). The CDR3 DNA sequence: TGTGCCAGCACTCCGGACAGACCCTATAATTCACCCCTCCACTTT. As protein: CASTPDRPYNSPLHF.

The V call is TRBV18, the J call TRBJ1-1, with 7 bases fitting TRBD1. The germline V gene encodes CDR1 KGHSH and CDR2 LQKENI. The V and J ends lost 1 base and 5 bases, in that order; junction bases with no gene match: 1. There are 13 residues in the CDR3. DNA for the CDR3: TGTGCCAGCTCACCACAGGGGGCAACTGAAGCTTTCTTT. It specifies CASSPQGATEAFF.

The V gene is TRBV7-2, the J gene TRBJ1-5; D is perhaps TRBD1 (5 bases). The CDR3 has 13 amino acids. The germline V gene has CDR1 SGHTA and CDR2 FQGNSA. The V gene lost 5 bases and the J gene lost 6 bases, with 11 bases spanning the gap. The CDR3 DNA reads as TGTGCCAGCAGCGGTACAGGCCGTCAGCCCCAGCATTTT. Encoded protein: CASSGTGRQPQHF.